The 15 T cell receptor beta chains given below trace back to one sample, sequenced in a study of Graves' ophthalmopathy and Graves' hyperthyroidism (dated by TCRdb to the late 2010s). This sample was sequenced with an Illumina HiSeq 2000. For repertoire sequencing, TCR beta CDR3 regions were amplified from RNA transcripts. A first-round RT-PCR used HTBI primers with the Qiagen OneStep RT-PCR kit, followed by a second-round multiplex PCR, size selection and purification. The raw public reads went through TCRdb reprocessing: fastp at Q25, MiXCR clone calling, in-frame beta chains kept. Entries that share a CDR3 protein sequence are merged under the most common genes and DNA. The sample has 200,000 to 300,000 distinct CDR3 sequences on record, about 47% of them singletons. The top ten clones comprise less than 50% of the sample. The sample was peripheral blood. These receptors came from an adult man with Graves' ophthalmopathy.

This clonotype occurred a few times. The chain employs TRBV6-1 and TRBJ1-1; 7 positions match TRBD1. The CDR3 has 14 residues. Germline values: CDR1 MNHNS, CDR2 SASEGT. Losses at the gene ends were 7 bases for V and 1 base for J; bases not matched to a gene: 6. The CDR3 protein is CASTKGTANTEAFF. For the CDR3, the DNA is TGTGCCAGCACCAAAGGGACAGCGAACACTGAAGCTTTCTTT.

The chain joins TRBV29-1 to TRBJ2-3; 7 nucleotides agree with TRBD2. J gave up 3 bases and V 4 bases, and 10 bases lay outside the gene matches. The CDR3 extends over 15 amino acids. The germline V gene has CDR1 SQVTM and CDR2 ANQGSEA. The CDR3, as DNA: TGCAGCGTTGTTTGGGGGGAGGGCAGTACAGATACGCAGTATTTT. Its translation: CSVVWGEGSTDTQYF.

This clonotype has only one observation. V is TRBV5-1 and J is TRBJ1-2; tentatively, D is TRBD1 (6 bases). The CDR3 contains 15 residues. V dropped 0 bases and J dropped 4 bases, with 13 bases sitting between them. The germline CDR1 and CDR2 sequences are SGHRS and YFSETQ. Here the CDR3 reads CASSLDNRDIYGYTF. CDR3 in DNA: TGCGCCAGCAGCTTGGATAACCGGGACATCTATGGCTACACCTTC.

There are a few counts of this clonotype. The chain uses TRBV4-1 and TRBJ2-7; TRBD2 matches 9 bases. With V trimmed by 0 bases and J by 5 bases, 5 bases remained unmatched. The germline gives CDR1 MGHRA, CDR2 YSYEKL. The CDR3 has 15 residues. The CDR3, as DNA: TGCGCCAGCAGCCAAGATGGAGCGGGAGGCGACGAGCAGTACTTC. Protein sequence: CASSQDGAGGDEQYF.

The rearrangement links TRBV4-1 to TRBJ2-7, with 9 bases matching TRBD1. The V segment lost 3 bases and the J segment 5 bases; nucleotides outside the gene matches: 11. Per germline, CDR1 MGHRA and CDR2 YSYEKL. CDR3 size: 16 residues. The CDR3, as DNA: TGCGCCAGCAGCCAGGAAACCGGGACAGGGATCGACGAGCAGTACTTC. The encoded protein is CASSQETGTGIDEQYF.

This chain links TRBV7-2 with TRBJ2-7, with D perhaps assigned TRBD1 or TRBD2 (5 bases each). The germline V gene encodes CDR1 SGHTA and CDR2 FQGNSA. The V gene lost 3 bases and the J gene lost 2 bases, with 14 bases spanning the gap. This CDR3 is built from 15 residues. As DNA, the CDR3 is TGTGCCAGCAGCTTCGGGCCCGAGGGACCCTACGAGCAGTACTTC. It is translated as CASSFGPEGPYEQYF.

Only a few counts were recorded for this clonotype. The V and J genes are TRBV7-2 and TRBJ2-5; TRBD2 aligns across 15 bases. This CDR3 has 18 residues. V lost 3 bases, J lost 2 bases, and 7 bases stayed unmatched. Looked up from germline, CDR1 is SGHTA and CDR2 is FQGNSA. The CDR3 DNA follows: TGTGCCAGCAGCTTCGATGGGACTAGCGGGAGGACTCAAGAGACCCAGTACTTC. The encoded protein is CASSFDGTSGRTQETQYF.

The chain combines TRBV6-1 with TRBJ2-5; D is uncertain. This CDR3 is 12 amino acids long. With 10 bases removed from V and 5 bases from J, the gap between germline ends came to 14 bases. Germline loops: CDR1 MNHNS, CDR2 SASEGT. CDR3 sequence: CATKNTAETQYF. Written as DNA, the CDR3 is TGTGCCACCAAGAACACTGCGGAGACCCAGTACTTC.

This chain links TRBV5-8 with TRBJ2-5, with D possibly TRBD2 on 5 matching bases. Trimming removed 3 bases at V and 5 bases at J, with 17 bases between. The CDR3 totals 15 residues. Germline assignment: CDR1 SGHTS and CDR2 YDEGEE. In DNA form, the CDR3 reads TGTGCCAGCAGCTCCGGGGTCGTGGGCCCCGAGACCCAGTACTTC. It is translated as CASSSGVVGPETQYF.

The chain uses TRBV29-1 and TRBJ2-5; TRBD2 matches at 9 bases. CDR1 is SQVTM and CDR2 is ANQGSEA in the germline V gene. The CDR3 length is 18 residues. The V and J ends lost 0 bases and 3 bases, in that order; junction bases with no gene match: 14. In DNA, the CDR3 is TGCAGCGTTGAAGATCTTGGTGTTAGCGGGAGTGCGAAAGAGACCCAGTACTTC. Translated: CSVEDLGVSGSAKETQYF.

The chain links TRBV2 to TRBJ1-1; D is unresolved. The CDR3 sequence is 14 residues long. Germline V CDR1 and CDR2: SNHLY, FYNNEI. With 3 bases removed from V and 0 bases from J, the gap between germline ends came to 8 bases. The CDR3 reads CASSERTMNTEAFF. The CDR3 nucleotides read TGTGCCAGCAGTGAGCGGACTATGAACACTGAAGCTTTCTTT.

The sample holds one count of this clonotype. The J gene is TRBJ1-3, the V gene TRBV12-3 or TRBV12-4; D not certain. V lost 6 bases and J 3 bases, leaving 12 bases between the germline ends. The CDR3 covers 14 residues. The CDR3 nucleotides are TGTGCCAGCAGGCCCGAACTGTTTGGAAACACCATATATTTT. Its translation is CASRPELFGNTIYF.

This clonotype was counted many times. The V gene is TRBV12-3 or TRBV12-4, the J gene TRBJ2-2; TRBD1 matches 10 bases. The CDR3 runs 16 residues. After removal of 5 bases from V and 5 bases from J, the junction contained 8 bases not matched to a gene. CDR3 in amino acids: CASSARDRGRTGELFF. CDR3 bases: TGTGCCAGCAGTGCCCGGGACAGGGGTCGGACCGGGGAGCTGTTTTTT.

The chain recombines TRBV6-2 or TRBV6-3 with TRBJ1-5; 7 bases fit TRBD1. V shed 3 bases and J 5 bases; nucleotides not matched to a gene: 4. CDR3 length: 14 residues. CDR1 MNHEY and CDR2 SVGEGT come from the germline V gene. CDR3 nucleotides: TGTGCCAGCAGTTATGGACAGGAGTATCAGCCCCAGCATTTT. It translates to CASSYGQEYQPQHF.

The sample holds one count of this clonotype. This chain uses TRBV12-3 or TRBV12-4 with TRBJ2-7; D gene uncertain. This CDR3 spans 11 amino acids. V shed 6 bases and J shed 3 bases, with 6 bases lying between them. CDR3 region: CASSYRYEQYF. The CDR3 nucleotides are TGTGCCAGCAGCTACCGCTACGAGCAGTACTTC.